These 19 T cell receptor beta chains share one sample of origin, sequenced in a study of T cells in Graves' hyperthyroidism and ophthalmopathy. There were TCR beta CDR3 regions amplified from RNA transcripts. HTBI primers were the set used in a first-round RT-PCR of the TCR CDR3. TCRdb passed the multiplex PCR reads through MiXCR, listing each CDR3 protein once. The sample has hundreds of thousands of distinct CDR3 sequences; about 15% are singletons. Sequenced input: blood. These receptors were obtained from a woman in her 30s with Graves' hyperthyroidism that later progressed to Graves' ophthalmopathy.

This clonotype has at least ten counts. This chain connects TRBV20-1 to TRBJ2-5, with D possibly being TRBD1 or TRBD2 (6 bases each). Trimming shortened V by 0 bases and J by 5 bases, and 19 bases separated the two germline ends. The length of the CDR3 is 16 residues. From germline, CDR1 is DFQATT and CDR2 SNEGSKA (reference sequence). CDR3 nucleotide sequence: TGCAGTGCTAGAGATCACCTAAGGGGGGTGGGGGAGACCCAGTACTTC. It is translated as CSARDHLRGVGETQYF.

This clonotype was seen many times. The chain has TRBV11-1 and TRBJ1-1; weak D call: TRBD1 (5 bases). Per germline, CDR1 SGHAT and CDR2 FQDESV (reference sequence). Trimming stripped 1 base from V and 1 base from J, with 22 bases between. CDR3 length: 19 residues. Here the CDR3 reads CASSLEGLRFLGANTEAFF. The CDR3 DNA follows: TGTGCCAGCAGCTTAGAGGGACTACGGTTTTTAGGAGCGAACACTGAAGCTTTCTTT.

This clonotype came up many times. The DNA of the CDR3 is TGCAGTGCTAGTAGGGCAGTCGACGAGACCCAGTACTTC. Protein: CSASRAVDETQYF. This chain joins TRBV20-1 and TRBJ2-5; no clear D. The length of the CDR3 is 13 residues. Germline CDR1 DFQATT, CDR2 SNEGSKA (reference sequence). The V gene lost 3 bases and the J gene lost 5 bases, with 13 bases spanning the gap.

There are a few counts of this clonotype. V and J are TRBV19 and TRBJ2-3; 7 bases line up with TRBD2. Germline CDR1 and CDR2: LNHDA and SQIVND (reference sequence). The CDR3 is 15 residues long. Losses at the gene ends were 1 base for V and 4 bases for J; bases not matched to a gene: 5. The CDR3 region has the DNA TGTGCCAGTAGTATAGTGACGGGAGGCCCAGATACGCAGTATTTT. Its translation: CASSIVTGGPDTQYF.

Concerning this clonotype: A much larger clone differs by one base, so this may be a read error. This chain links TRBV29-1 with TRBJ2-5, with D perhaps matching TRBD2 (6 bases). The CDR3 covers 13 residues. V dropped 6 bases and J dropped 2 bases, with 13 bases sitting between them. Germline CDR1 is SQVTM and CDR2 is ANQGSEA. For the CDR3, the DNA is TGCAGCGTCAAAGGGCTAGCGCAAGAGACCCAGTACTTC. This codes for CSVKGLAQETQYF. Together with reference TRBV29-1 and TRBJ2-5, the CDR3 gives the full variable domain: SAVISQKPSRDICQRGTSLTIQCQVDSQVTMMFWYRQQPGQSLTLIATANQGSEATYESGFVIDKFPISRPNLTFSTLTVSNMSPEDSSIYLCSVKGLAQETQYFGPGTRLLVL.

This sequence joins TRBV6-4 and TRBJ2-3, with 7 bases that match TRBD2. The germline CDR1 and CDR2 sequences are MRHNA and SNTAGT. V lost 5 bases and J lost 8; bases outside the gene matches: 10. This CDR3 has 14 residues. The CDR3 is CASSLAGVPGTQYF. In DNA form, the CDR3 reads TGTGCCAGCAGTTTGGCGGGAGTCCCAGGTACGCAGTATTTT.

This clonotype was seen many times. The V call is TRBV27, the J call TRBJ1-2; D remains ambiguous. CDR3 size: 15 residues. Germline values: CDR1 MNHEY, CDR2 SMNVEV (reference sequence). With 6 bases removed from V and 3 bases from J, the gap between germline ends came to 17 bases. This CDR3 is CASRRGLVLDYGYTF. The CDR3 DNA is TGTGCCAGCAGGAGAGGGCTCGTCCTAGACTATGGCTACACCTTC.

At least ten counts were recorded for this clonotype. The rearrangement joins TRBV5-1 to TRBJ2-1; D assignment may be TRBD1 or TRBD2 (5 bases each). V lost 4 bases to trimming and J lost 5 bases, with 13 bases between them. Germline V gives CDR1 SGHRS, CDR2 YFSETQ. This CDR3 contains 14 residues. The CDR3 DNA sequence: TGCGCCAGCAGCCCGACGGGACCACACAATGAGCAGTTCTTC. Amino acid sequence: CASSPTGPHNEQFF.

The chain couples TRBV12-5 to TRBJ1-5; TRBD1 is a possible D gene (5 bases). V lost 7 bases and J 4 bases, leaving 14 bases between the germline ends. CDR3 length: 14 amino acids. Germline V CDR1 and CDR2: LGHNT, FRNRAP. CDR3 amino acids: CASALWGGNQPQHF. CDR3 coding DNA: TGTGCTAGTGCCCTGTGGGGGGGGAATCAGCCCCAGCATTTT.

A remark on this clonotype: One end of the junction varies from germline; a read error may be responsible. This sequence joins TRBV6-2 or TRBV6-3 and TRBJ2-7; 7 bases are a match to TRBD2. CDR1 MNHEY and CDR2 SVGEGT come from the germline V gene. This CDR3 contains 13 residues. As DNA, the CDR3 is TGTGCCAGCAGTCGGGGACGGGACTACGAGCAGTGCTTC. Its protein product is CASSRGRDYEQCF.

The table lists this clonotype with many counts. The CDR3 sequence: CASSFGAPPENTEAFF. CDR3 coding DNA: TGTGCCAGCAGCTTTGGGGCCCCGCCGGAGAACACTGAAGCTTTCTTT. The chain joins TRBV7-3 to TRBJ1-1, with TRBD1 as a possible D gene (5 bases). From germline, CDR1 is SGHTA and CDR2 FQGTGA. The CDR3 loop spans 16 amino acids. Trimming cost V 3 bases and J 1 base, with 15 bases left between them.

This clonotype was seen ten or more times. The CDR3 spells CASRRPLLMNTEAFF. The CDR3 DNA reads as TGTGCCAGCAGGCGCCCTCTTTTAATGAACACTGAAGCTTTCTTT. The rearrangement uses TRBV28 and TRBJ1-1; D unclear. The CDR3 covers 15 residues. CDR1 and CDR2 (germline): MDHEN, SYDVKM. V was pared by 6 bases and J by 0 bases, with 14 bases between.

This chain uses TRBV9 with TRBJ1-1; a possible D gene is TRBD1 (5 bases). V lost 8 bases, J lost 6 bases, and 23 bases lay in between. Germline V gene lookup returns CDR1 SGDLS and CDR2 YYNGEE. The CDR3 totals 15 residues. Written as DNA, the CDR3 is TGTGCCAGTAACCCTGGCAGGGAGGTCTTGGCTGAAGCTTTCTTT. Amino acid sequence: CASNPGREVLAEAFF.

This clonotype was counted at least ten times. This sequence joins TRBV27 and TRBJ2-1; 9 nucleotides agree with TRBD2. The CDR3 length is 18 residues. V was pared by 2 bases and J by 4 bases, with 12 bases of the junction left unmatched. Germline V CDR1 and CDR2: MNHEY, SMNVEV (reference sequence). The CDR3 DNA reads TGTGCCAGCAGTTTACTGGAAAGAGGACTAGCGCCGTACAATGAGCAGTTCTTC. Protein sequence: CASSLLERGLAPYNEQFF.

V is TRBV20-1 and J is TRBJ2-1, with a possible D match to TRBD2 (5 bases). CDR1 and CDR2 from the germline V gene are DFQATT and SNEGSKA (reference sequence). The CDR3 is 15 amino acids. V lost 0 bases and J 2 bases, leaving 11 bases between the germline ends. The chain's CDR3 is CSARDTLAAYNEQFF. As DNA, the CDR3 is TGCAGTGCTAGAGACACGCTAGCAGCCTACAATGAGCAGTTCTTC.

This clonotype was recorded at least ten times. V usage is TRBV4-3 and J usage is TRBJ1-1, with D perhaps matching TRBD1 (5 bases). The CDR3 covers 15 residues. CDR1 and CDR2 (germline): LGHNA, YSLEER. V shed 8 bases and J shed 0 bases, with 16 bases lying between them. The CDR3 DNA reads as TGCGCCAGCGCTACTTCGGGGGGGGTGAACACTGAAGCTTTCTTT. It codes for CASATSGGVNTEAFF.

This clonotype was picked up many times. The chain combines TRBV30 with TRBJ1-5; no reliable D call. The CDR3 is 14 residues long. CDR1 and CDR2 from the germline V gene are GTSNPN and SVGIG (reference sequence). V was trimmed by 2 bases and J by 0 bases, leaving 8 bases between them. The DNA for the CDR3 is TGTGCCTGGAGTCAAGACGGTAGCAATCAGCCCCAGCATTTT. Translating it yields CAWSQDGSNQPQHF. The full variable domain, completed using reference TRBV30 and TRBJ1-5, is SQTIHQWPATLVQPVGSPLSLECTVEGTSNPNLYWYRQAAGRGLQLLFYSVGIGQISSEVPQNLSASRPQDRQFILSSKKLLLSDSGFYLCAWSQDGSNQPQHFGDGTRLSIL.

The table lists this clonotype with many counts. V and J are TRBV2 and TRBJ1-4; tentatively, D is TRBD1 (6 bases). CDR1 is SNHLY and CDR2 is FYNNEI in the germline V gene. V was trimmed by 6 bases and J by 5 bases, leaving 13 bases between them. The length of the CDR3 is 14 residues. The CDR3 DNA reads as TGTGCCAGCAGCAGGACAGCTCAGAATGAAAAACTGTTTTTT. Residues: CASSRTAQNEKLFF.

The chain uses TRBV6-1 and TRBJ2-1; 9 nucleotides agree with TRBD2. J was trimmed by 8 bases and V by 5 bases; bases with no gene match: 25. This CDR3 comprises 20 residues. Germline CDR1 and CDR2: MNHNS and SASEGT. The CDR3: CASSPRGAVAGAAPTDEQFF. As DNA, the CDR3 is TGTGCCAGCAGTCCGCGGGGGGCGGTAGCGGGAGCCGCCCCCACTGATGAGCAGTTCTTC.